This TCR beta chain was profiled in a study of blood T cell repertoires in COVID-19. This clone was seen a single time. Trimming took off 2 bases at V and 7 bases at J, with 14 bases between the two ends. CDR3 length: 14 residues. Germline lookup yields CDR1 MNHEY and CDR2 SVGAGI. Per the study methods: Cell counts per sample came from amplifying reference gene primers. Repertoires were generated with immunoSEQ multiplex PCR, while TCRdb's copy carries only in-frame clones and drops some. Clone size and the V and J calls come from that table; the DNA yielded D and trimming. The sample has under 200,000 clones, about 90% seen once; the top ten hold around a fifth.

The sequenced sample was peripheral blood. V and J are TRBV6-5 and TRBJ2-5; maybe TRBD2 (6 bases). The receptor's source is a man aged 60-69 years with active or convalescent COVID-19. CDR3 loop: CASSYRTPGGTQYF. As DNA, the CDR3 is TGTGCCAGCAGTTACCGGACCCCCGGGGGGACCCAGTACTTC.